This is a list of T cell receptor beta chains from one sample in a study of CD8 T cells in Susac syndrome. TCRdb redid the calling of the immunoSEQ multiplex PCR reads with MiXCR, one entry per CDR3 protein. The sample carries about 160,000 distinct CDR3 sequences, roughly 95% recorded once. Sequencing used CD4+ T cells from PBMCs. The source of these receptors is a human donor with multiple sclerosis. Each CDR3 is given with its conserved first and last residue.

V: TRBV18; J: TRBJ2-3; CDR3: CASSPPRASGTTDTQYF
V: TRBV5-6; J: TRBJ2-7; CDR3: CASSFTGGNTYEQYF
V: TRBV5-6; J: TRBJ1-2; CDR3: CASSGWDRGSIGYTF
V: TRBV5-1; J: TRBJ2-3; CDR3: CASSPSPDPRSDTQYF
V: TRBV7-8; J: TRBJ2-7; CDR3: CASSPMSGTYRGEQYF
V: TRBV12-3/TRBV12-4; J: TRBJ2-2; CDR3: CASSLVSEYGELFF
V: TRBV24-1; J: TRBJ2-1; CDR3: CATSDQRQGSSYNEQFF
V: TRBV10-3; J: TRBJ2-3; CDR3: CAIRRGLDTDTQYF
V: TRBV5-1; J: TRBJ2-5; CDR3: CASSLAVGGVETQYF
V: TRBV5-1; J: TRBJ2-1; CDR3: CASSLGSSGAYNEQFF